This TCR beta chain is from a study of cytomegalovirus exposure and HLA in healthy donors. The PCR employed 60 Vbeta primers together with 13 Jbeta primers. Sequencing was performed with immunoSEQ multiplex PCR; in TCRdb, only in-frame clones are kept and a portion is missing. This table has some 160,000 clones, 60% to 80% appearing once. The germline V gene has CDR1 SGHTA and CDR2 FQGNSA. V lost 2 bases and J lost 3, with 15 bases in between. The length of the CDR3 is 16 residues. Healthy bone marrow donors made up the donor group. Specimen: PBMCs. V is TRBV7-2 and J is TRBJ2-3; D is possibly TRBD1 (6 bases). This TCR was sampled from a male donor in good health and CMV-seronegative. The CDR3 sequence: CASSLRSGEGTDTQYF. CDR3 DNA: TGTGCCAGCAGCTTACGGTCAGGGGAAGGGACAGATACGCAGTATTTT.